The 13 T cell receptor beta chains given below trace back to one sample, sequenced in a study of blood T cell repertoires in COVID-19. TCRdb's table, derived via immunoSEQ multiplex PCR, lists solely in-frame clones and lacks some. The table records some 180,000 clones, around nine tenths of them present only once. The sequencing input was peripheral blood. The source of these receptors is a man in his fifties or sixties with acute or convalescent COVID-19.

The chain has TRBV6-5 and TRBJ2-7, with TRBD1 matching 9 bases. This CDR3 region has 13 residues. Germline V gene data show CDR1 as MNHEY and CDR2 as SVGAGI. V shed 6 bases and J 5 bases; nucleotides not matched to a gene: 5. The CDR3 nucleotides are TGTGCCAGCAGCAGGGACAGGGCTCACGAGCAGTACGTC. Residues: CASSRDRAHEQYV.

The chain links TRBV9 to TRBJ1-6, with D unresolved. Germline V gene data show CDR1 as SGDLS and CDR2 as YYNGEE. V lost 1 base and J lost 6, with 8 bases in between. This CDR3 spans 14 amino acids. The CDR3: CASSVIGVNSPLHF. CDR3 nucleotide sequence: TGTGCCAGCAGCGTAATCGGAGTTAATTCACCCCTCCACTTT.

This sequence joins TRBV6-5 and TRBJ2-1; 12 nucleotides agree with TRBD2. The J segment lost 9 bases and the V segment lost 0 bases, leaving 6 bases of the junction unmatched. The CDR3 contains 16 residues. The germline gives CDR1 MNHEY, CDR2 SVGAGI. CDR3 amino acids: CASSYSTTSGRPEQFF. The CDR3 DNA is TGTGCCAGCAGTTACTCAACGACTAGCGGGAGACCTGAGCAGTTCTTC.

This chain joins TRBV11-2 and TRBJ1-2; 9 nucleotides agree with TRBD1. Looked up from germline, CDR1 is SGHAT and CDR2 is FQNNGV. This CDR3 is built from 12 residues. The V gene end was trimmed by 1 base and the J gene end by 13 bases; junction bases not matched to a gene: 4. This CDR3 reads CASSLGVTGGTF. Here the CDR3 DNA reads TGTGCCAGCAGCTTAGGTGTGACAGGGGGCACCTTC.

V usage is TRBV5-1 and J usage is TRBJ2-1; 8 nucleotides match TRBD2. Germline V CDR1 and CDR2: SGHRS, YFSETQ. With V trimmed by 4 bases and J by 3 bases, 6 bases remained unmatched. CDR3 length equals 15 residues. CDR3 in amino acids: CASSPGLDYYNEQFF. CDR3 in DNA: TGCGCCAGCAGCCCGGGACTAGACTACTACAATGAGCAGTTCTTC. Together with reference TRBV5-1 and TRBJ2-1, the CDR3 gives the full variable domain: KAGVTQTPRYLIKTRGQQVTLSCSPISGHRSVSWYQQTPGQGLQFLFEYFSETQRNKGNFPGRFSGRQFSNSRSEMNVSTLELGDSALYLCASSPGLDYYNEQFFGPGTRLTVL.

The rearrangement links TRBV29-1 to TRBJ1-2; 8 nucleotides line up with TRBD1. V trimming: 7 bases; J trimming: 7 bases; junction bases outside the gene matches: 5. CDR1 is SQVTM and CDR2 is ANQGSEA in the germline V gene. The CDR3 has 11 residues. The DNA for the CDR3 is TGCAGCGAGACAGGGGATGGTGGCTACACCTTC. It is translated as CSETGDGGYTF.

This chain links TRBV7-8 with TRBJ2-6, with 7 bases matching TRBD1. J was trimmed by 11 bases and V by 3 bases; bases with no gene match: 7. The CDR3 contains 14 residues. CDR1 SGHVS and CDR2 FQNEAQ come from the germline V gene. The CDR3 region is CASSFHDRADVLTF. The CDR3 region has the DNA TGTGCCAGCAGCTTTCACGACAGGGCGGACGTCCTGACTTTC.

This chain joins TRBV10-1 and TRBJ2-3, with D unclear. The CDR3 is made up of 13 amino acids. CDR1 is WNHNN and CDR2 is SYGVQD in the germline V gene (reference sequence). Between the trimmed V and J ends, which lost 5 bases and 2 bases, there was a span of 8 bases. CDR3 loop: CASSTGDTDTQYF. Written as DNA, the CDR3 is TGCGCCAGCAGTACGGGTGACACAGATACGCAGTATTTT.

The V gene is TRBV11-2, the J gene TRBJ2-7; 9 bases fit TRBD2. There are 16 residues in the CDR3. Looked up from germline, CDR1 is SGHAT and CDR2 is FQNNGV. The J segment lost 6 bases and the V segment lost 2 bases, leaving 11 bases of the junction unmatched. Here the CDR3 DNA reads TGTGCCAGCAGCTTAAGATCGGCTAGCGGGATTGGCGAGCAGTACTTC. It translates to CASSLRSASGIGEQYF.

This clone was seen once. This chain connects TRBV7-3 to TRBJ2-1; D remains unclear. The V end was cut by 2 bases, the J end by 3 bases, with 11 bases between. Germline values: CDR1 SGHTA, CDR2 FQGTGA. CDR3 length: 15 residues. The CDR3 nucleotides are TGTGCCAGCAGCTTAGGCCTTACCCTCTACAATGAGCAGTTCTTC. This gives the protein CASSLGLTLYNEQFF.

The chain couples TRBV6-5 to TRBJ1-3; 7 bases match TRBD1. Germline CDR1 MNHEY, CDR2 SVGAGI. The CDR3 is 13 residues long. Trimming took 6 bases from V and 4 from J; bases not matched to a gene: 3. CDR3 loop: CASSMDRGNTIYF. In DNA, the CDR3 is TGTGCCAGCAGCATGGACAGGGGAAACACCATATATTTT.

This rearrangement joins TRBV7-2 to TRBJ2-3; a weak D match, TRBD2 (6 bases). Germline assignment: CDR1 SGHTA and CDR2 FQGNSA. This CDR3 has 15 residues. V lost 1 base and J 4 bases, leaving 12 bases between the germline ends. This CDR3 is CASSLGLGVADTQYF. CDR3 nucleotide sequence: TGTGCCAGCAGCTTAGGACTAGGGGTCGCAGATACGCAGTATTTT.

The chain employs TRBV6-2 or TRBV6-3 and TRBJ1-2, with D unclear. The ends were cut back, 2 bases at V and 5 bases at J, with 9 bases in the middle. The CDR3 has 13 amino acids. Germline-derived CDR1 and CDR2 are MNHEY and SVGEGT. This chain's CDR3 is CASSYGRTYGYTF. The CDR3 DNA sequence: TGTGCCAGCAGTTACGGGCGGACTTATGGCTACACCTTC.